The clone carrying this T cell receptor (beta chain) was counted once. Losses at the gene ends were 3 bases for V and 0 bases for J; bases not matched to a gene: 4. Germline assignment: CDR1 LNHDA and CDR2 SQIVND (reference sequence). The CDR3 length is 15 residues. The data belong to a study of T cell changes during pregnancy in multiple sclerosis. TCRdb keeps only in-frame clones here, not all; method: immunoSEQ multiplex PCR. Here the sample spans 53,000 or so clones, around 94% being singletons. This TCR derives from a female donor with multiple sclerosis, enrolled in a pregnancy study. The sample consisted of CD4+ T cells from peripheral blood mononuclear cells, taken in the second trimester of pregnancy. The chain has TRBV19 and TRBJ1-1; 7 bases align to TRBD1. CDR3 amino acids: CASSMADRVNTEAFF. The DNA of the CDR3 is TGTGCCAGTAGTATGGCCGACAGGGTGAACACTGAAGCTTTCTTT. Drawing the rest from reference TRBV19 and TRBJ1-1, the complete variable domain is DGGITQSPKYLFRKEGQNVTLSCEQNLNHDAMYWYRQDPGQGLRLIYYSQIVNDFQKGDIAEGYSVSREKKESFPLTVTSAQKNPTAFYLCASSMADRVNTEAFFGQGTRLTVV.